A selection of T cell receptor beta chains follows, all from one sample in a study of cytomegalovirus exposure and HLA in healthy donors. Sequenced by immunoSEQ multiplex PCR; TCRdb stores in-frame clones only, minus some. The table lists some 160,000 clones, around 90% of them singletons. Sequenced: PBMCs. The receptors derive from a young man in good health and CMV-seronegative. CDR3s include the opening cysteine and the closing phenylalanine or tryptophan. The order of the fields is CDR3 protein, CDR3 DNA, clone size, V gene, D gene, J gene. A D gene is named only where the DNA matches it firmly. The size entry is marked missing in some rows and otherwise reads once, few, many or a size class.

CDR3aa: CASSSSGTGEDQPQHF; CDR3nt: TGTGCCAGCAGTTCATCCGGGACAGGGGAGGATCAGCCCCAGCATTTT; abundance: -; v_gene: TRBV6-6; d_gene: TRBD1; j_gene: TRBJ1-5
CDR3aa: CASAWDPRGTEAFF; CDR3nt: TGTGCCAGCGCCTGGGACCCACGGGGGACTGAAGCTTTCTTT; abundance: few; v_gene: TRBV6-1; d_gene: -; j_gene: TRBJ1-1
CDR3aa: CASSPPRNGEETQYF; CDR3nt: TGTGCCAGCTCACCACCGCGTAACGGGGAAGAGACCCAGTACTTC; abundance: -; v_gene: TRBV18; d_gene: -; j_gene: TRBJ2-5
CDR3aa: CASSLGTGGGNTIYF; CDR3nt: TGTGCCAGCAGCTTGGGGACAGGGGGCGGAAACACCATATATTTT; abundance: -; v_gene: TRBV5-4; d_gene: TRBD1; j_gene: TRBJ1-3
CDR3aa: CASSLVAAYEQYF; CDR3nt: TGTGCCAGCAGCTTGGTAGCCGCCTACGAGCAGTACTTC; abundance: -; v_gene: TRBV5-5; d_gene: -; j_gene: TRBJ2-7
CDR3aa: CASSQEAGAQSETQYF; CDR3nt: TGTGCCAGCAGCCAAGAGGCGGGGGCACAGTCAGAGACCCAGTACTTC; abundance: -; v_gene: TRBV4-2; d_gene: -; j_gene: TRBJ2-5
CDR3aa: CASSPQWGQGVYTAFF; CDR3nt: TGTGCCAGCAGTCCTCAATGGGGACAGGGCGTATATACGGCTTTCTTT; abundance: -; v_gene: TRBV27; d_gene: TRBD1; j_gene: TRBJ1-1
CDR3aa: CASSGTGIGKNIQYF; CDR3nt: TGTGCCAGCAGTGGGACCGGGATTGGCAAAAACATTCAGTACTTC; abundance: -; v_gene: TRBV2; d_gene: -; j_gene: TRBJ2-4
CDR3aa: CASSRDSNQPQHF; CDR3nt: TGTGCCAGCAGTCGAGATAGCAATCAGCCCCAGCATTTT; abundance: -; v_gene: TRBV28; d_gene: -; j_gene: TRBJ1-5
CDR3aa: CASSQTRLVDEQFF; CDR3nt: TGCGCCAGCAGCCAAACCCGACTAGTGGATGAGCAGTTCTTC; abundance: -; v_gene: TRBV4-1; d_gene: -; j_gene: TRBJ2-1
CDR3aa: CATTRGTIGGELFF; CDR3nt: TGTGCCACAACCCGGGGAACGATTGGCGGGGAGCTGTTTTTT; abundance: -; v_gene: TRBV19; d_gene: -; j_gene: TRBJ2-2
CDR3aa: CASSLDRQGNTIYF; CDR3nt: TGTGCCAGCAGCTTAGATAGACAGGGAAACACCATATATTTT; abundance: -; v_gene: TRBV7-8; d_gene: -; j_gene: TRBJ1-3
CDR3aa: CASSGESTPFYGYTF; CDR3nt: TGTGCCAGTAGCGGAGAGAGTACACCGTTCTATGGCTACACCTTC; abundance: once; v_gene: TRBV19; d_gene: -; j_gene: TRBJ1-2
CDR3aa: CASSLGGTEGQPQHF; CDR3nt: TGCGCCAGCAGCTTGGGAGGAACGGAGGGTCAGCCCCAGCATTTT; abundance: -; v_gene: TRBV5-1; d_gene: -; j_gene: TRBJ1-5
CDR3aa: CASERGQGGRTGELFF; CDR3nt: TGTGCCAGTGAAAGAGGTCAAGGCGGAAGGACCGGGGAGCTGTTTTTT; abundance: -; v_gene: TRBV7-9; d_gene: -; j_gene: TRBJ2-2
CDR3aa: CASKRDYQTYEQYF; CDR3nt: TGTGCCAGCAAGCGGGACTACCAAACCTACGAGCAGTACTTC; abundance: -; v_gene: TRBV2; d_gene: TRBD2; j_gene: TRBJ2-7
CDR3aa: CASSLGTGAGNTIYF; CDR3nt: TGCGCCAGCAGTCTGGGGACAGGGGCAGGAAACACCATATATTTT; abundance: -; v_gene: TRBV10-2; d_gene: TRBD1; j_gene: TRBJ1-3
CDR3aa: CASSGQNNQPQHF; CDR3nt: TGTGCCAGCAGCGGACAGAACAATCAGCCCCAGCATTTT; abundance: -; v_gene: TRBV2; d_gene: -; j_gene: TRBJ1-5
CDR3aa: CASSFPPGNEKLFF; CDR3nt: TGTGCCAGCAGCTTCCCACCCGGTAATGAAAAACTGTTTTTT; abundance: -; v_gene: TRBV28; d_gene: -; j_gene: TRBJ1-4
CDR3aa: CASAPSGGAVETQYF; CDR3nt: TGTGCCAGCGCTCCTAGCGGGGGGGCCGTGGAGACCCAGTACTTC; abundance: -; v_gene: TRBV6-5; d_gene: TRBD2; j_gene: TRBJ2-5
CDR3aa: CASSELQAPYEQYF; CDR3nt: TGTGCCAGCAGTGAACTACAGGCGCCCTACGAGCAGTACTTC; abundance: -; v_gene: TRBV2; d_gene: -; j_gene: TRBJ2-7
CDR3aa: CASSTYLAGIEQYF; CDR3nt: TGTGCCAGTAGTACCTACCTAGCGGGAATCGAGCAGTACTTC; abundance: -; v_gene: TRBV19; d_gene: TRBD2; j_gene: TRBJ2-7
CDR3aa: CASSSGTSGRIGETQYF; CDR3nt: TGCGCCAGCAGCTCCGGGACTAGCGGGAGGATTGGTGAGACCCAGTACTTC; abundance: -; v_gene: TRBV5-1; d_gene: TRBD2; j_gene: TRBJ2-5
CDR3aa: CASSFSRDRGFDEQFF; CDR3nt: TGTGCCAGCAGCTTTAGCCGGGACAGGGGTTTCGATGAGCAGTTCTTC; abundance: once; v_gene: TRBV7-2; d_gene: TRBD1; j_gene: TRBJ2-1
CDR3aa: CASSGEAGGEVEQFF; CDR3nt: TGTGCCAGCAGTGGGGAAGCGGGGGGGGAGGTTGAGCAGTTCTTC; abundance: -; v_gene: TRBV25-1; d_gene: TRBD2; j_gene: TRBJ2-1
CDR3aa: CASSSFRDSPEAFF; CDR3nt: TGTGCCAGCAGCTCATTCCGGGACAGTCCTGAAGCTTTCTTT; abundance: -; v_gene: TRBV7-2; d_gene: TRBD1; j_gene: TRBJ1-1
CDR3aa: CASGLGGLITDTQYF; CDR3nt: TGTGCTAGTGGTTTGGGCGGGTTGATCACAGATACGCAGTATTTT; abundance: -; v_gene: TRBV12-5; d_gene: -; j_gene: TRBJ2-3
CDR3aa: CASSRQGAEGYTF; CDR3nt: TGTGCCAGCTCACGACAGGGAGCGGAAGGCTACACCTTC; abundance: -; v_gene: TRBV18; d_gene: TRBD1; j_gene: TRBJ1-2
CDR3aa: CASSYGTGAEKLFF; CDR3nt: TGCGCCAGCAGCTACGGGACAGGGGCTGAAAAACTGTTTTTT; abundance: -; v_gene: TRBV5-1; d_gene: TRBD1; j_gene: TRBJ1-4
CDR3aa: CASSSTPGGGNSPLHF; CDR3nt: TGTGCCAGCAGCTCAACCCCAGGGGGCGGGAATTCACCCCTCCACTTT; abundance: few; v_gene: TRBV5-6; d_gene: TRBD1; j_gene: TRBJ1-6
CDR3aa: CASSLFKRSTDTQYF; CDR3nt: TGTGCCAGCAGCTTGTTTAAGCGGAGCACAGATACGCAGTATTTT; abundance: -; v_gene: TRBV5-6; d_gene: -; j_gene: TRBJ2-3
CDR3aa: CASSLVGKGAPGELFF; CDR3nt: TGTGCCAGCAGTTTGGTCGGGAAGGGGGCGCCCGGGGAGCTGTTTTTT; abundance: -; v_gene: TRBV6-5; d_gene: TRBD1; j_gene: TRBJ2-2
CDR3aa: CASSPSWTGKNIQYF; CDR3nt: TGCGCCAGCAGCCCTAGCTGGACAGGGAAAAACATTCAGTACTTC; abundance: -; v_gene: TRBV5-1; d_gene: TRBD1; j_gene: TRBJ2-4
CDR3aa: CASSEYGGTEQFF; CDR3nt: TGTGCCAGCAGTGAATATGGGGGGACTGAGCAGTTCTTC; abundance: -; v_gene: TRBV6-4; d_gene: -; j_gene: TRBJ2-1
CDR3aa: CASSQEARDTGELFF; CDR3nt: TGCGCCAGCAGCCAAGAAGCCAGGGACACCGGGGAGCTGTTTTTT; abundance: -; v_gene: TRBV4-3; d_gene: -; j_gene: TRBJ2-2
CDR3aa: CASRTGLVEKLFF; CDR3nt: TGTGCCAGCAGGACAGGCCTTGTAGAAAAACTGTTTTTT; abundance: -; v_gene: TRBV28; d_gene: -; j_gene: TRBJ1-4
CDR3aa: CASSEGTGGGRYGYTF; CDR3nt: TGTGCCAGCAGTGAGGGGACAGGGGGCGGTCGCTATGGCTACACCTTC; abundance: once; v_gene: TRBV6-1; d_gene: TRBD1; j_gene: TRBJ1-2
CDR3aa: CASSPRLAASSYNEQFF; CDR3nt: TGTGCCAGCAGCCCCAGACTAGCCGCTAGCTCCTACAATGAGCAGTTCTTC; abundance: -; v_gene: TRBV7-2; d_gene: TRBD2; j_gene: TRBJ2-1
CDR3aa: CASMSSGANVLTF; CDR3nt: TGTGCCAGTATGAGCTCTGGGGCCAACGTCCTGACTTTC; abundance: once; v_gene: TRBV2; d_gene: -; j_gene: TRBJ2-6
CDR3aa: CASGPGGNIQYF; CDR3nt: TGTGCCAGCGGGCCGGGGGGAAACATTCAGTACTTC; abundance: -; v_gene: TRBV27; d_gene: TRBD2; j_gene: TRBJ2-4
CDR3aa: CASSFTLAGLTYEQYF; CDR3nt: TGTGCCAGCAGTTTTACCTTAGCGGGTCTAACCTACGAGCAGTACTTC; abundance: -; v_gene: TRBV28; d_gene: TRBD2; j_gene: TRBJ2-7
CDR3aa: CASSLTSRVMNTEAFF; CDR3nt: TGTGCCAGCAGCCTTACGAGTCGGGTTATGAACACTGAAGCTTTCTTT; abundance: few; v_gene: TRBV14; d_gene: -; j_gene: TRBJ1-1
CDR3aa: CASSPPGNEKLFF; CDR3nt: TGCGCCAGCAGCCCCCCGGGTAATGAAAAACTGTTTTTT; abundance: few; v_gene: TRBV4-1; d_gene: -; j_gene: TRBJ1-4
CDR3aa: CASSESTVGTYSYEQYF; CDR3nt: TGCGCCAGCAGTGAGTCGACGGTAGGGACTTACTCCTACGAGCAGTACTTC; abundance: -; v_gene: TRBV10-2; d_gene: -; j_gene: TRBJ2-7
CDR3aa: CSVEPRGLSGNTIYF; CDR3nt: TGCAGCGTTGAACCCAGGGGGTTATCTGGAAACACCATATATTTT; abundance: -; v_gene: TRBV29-1; d_gene: TRBD1; j_gene: TRBJ1-3
CDR3aa: CASSLRSGNYGYTF; CDR3nt: TGTGCCAGCAGCTTACGTTCCGGTAACTATGGCTACACCTTC; abundance: -; v_gene: TRBV7-9; d_gene: -; j_gene: TRBJ1-2
CDR3aa: CAWSRRNRGGYGYTF; CDR3nt: TGTGCCTGGAGTAGGAGGAACAGGGGCGGCTATGGCTACACCTTC; abundance: -; v_gene: TRBV30; d_gene: TRBD1; j_gene: TRBJ1-2
CDR3aa: CASSQEDGGAGETQYF; CDR3nt: TGCGCCAGCAGCCAAGAGGACGGGGGGGCAGGGGAGACCCAGTACTTC; abundance: -; v_gene: TRBV4-1; d_gene: TRBD2; j_gene: TRBJ2-5
CDR3aa: CASSLSSKDTQYF; CDR3nt: TGTGCCAGCAGCTTATCGAGCAAAGATACGCAGTATTTT; abundance: -; v_gene: TRBV7-2; d_gene: -; j_gene: TRBJ2-3
CDR3aa: CATRANNEKLFF; CDR3nt: TGTGCCACCCGCGCAAACAATGAAAAACTGTTTTTT; abundance: -; v_gene: TRBV6-5; d_gene: -; j_gene: TRBJ1-4
CDR3aa: CASSFAGQDQETQYF; CDR3nt: TGTGCCAGCAGCTTCGCAGGACAGGACCAAGAGACCCAGTACTTC; abundance: -; v_gene: TRBV11-2; d_gene: TRBD1; j_gene: TRBJ2-5
CDR3aa: CARKRVRNYGYTF; CDR3nt: TGTGCCCGGAAGCGGGTCCGTAACTATGGCTACACCTTC; abundance: -; v_gene: TRBV30; d_gene: -; j_gene: TRBJ1-2
CDR3aa: CATSRGRLAGGQREQFF; CDR3nt: TGTGCCACCAGCAGAGGGAGACTAGCGGGAGGGCAACGTGAGCAGTTCTTC; abundance: -; v_gene: TRBV15; d_gene: TRBD2; j_gene: TRBJ2-1